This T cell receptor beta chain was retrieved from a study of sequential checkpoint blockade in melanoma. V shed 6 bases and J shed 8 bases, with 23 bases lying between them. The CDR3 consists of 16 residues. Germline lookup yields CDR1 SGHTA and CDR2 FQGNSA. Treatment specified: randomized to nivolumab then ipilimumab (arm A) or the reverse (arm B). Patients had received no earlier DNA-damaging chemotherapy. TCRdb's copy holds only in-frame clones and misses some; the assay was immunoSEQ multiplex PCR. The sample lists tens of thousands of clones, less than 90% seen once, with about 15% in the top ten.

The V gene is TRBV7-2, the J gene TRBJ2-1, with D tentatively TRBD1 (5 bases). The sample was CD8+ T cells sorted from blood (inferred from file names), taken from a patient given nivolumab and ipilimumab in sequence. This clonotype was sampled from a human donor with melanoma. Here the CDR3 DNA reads TGTGCCAGCAGGATAACCCGGGCCAGGGCTCTAGATGAGCAGTTCTTC. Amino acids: CASRITRARALDEQFF.